This TCR beta chain appears in the sequencing data of a study of kidney transplant recipient with SARS-CoV-2 infection. V lost 3 bases to trimming and J lost 9 bases; unmatched junction nucleotides: 2. Germline CDR1 and CDR2: LNHNV and YYDKDF (reference sequence). The CDR3 runs to 12 residues. TCRdb re-called the reads with MiXCR, one entry per CDR3 protein. This table has under 250,000 distinct CDR3 sequences, less than 35% appearing once. This clonotype was recorded at least ten times. This clonotype originated in a young adult male patient who had COVID-19 and was a kidney transplant recipient. The T cells may partly be graft donor cells. The sequencing here drew on a blood sample, taken at baseline and between days 110 and 120 from a kidney transplant recipient. The chain recombines TRBV15 with TRBJ2-1; TRBD1 matches 7 bases. DNA for the CDR3: TGTGCCACCAGCAGCCACAGGGGTGAGCAGTTCTTC. As protein: CATSSHRGEQFF.